This TCR beta chain is drawn from a study of control samples from healthy donors and cancer patients. CDR1 GTSNPN and CDR2 SVGIG come from the germline V gene (reference sequence). The CDR3 totals 14 residues. With 4 bases clipped from V and 2 bases from J, the junction kept 4 bases outside the gene matches. Using immunoSEQ multiplex PCR, the repertoire was profiled, and TCRdb retains in-frame clones only, with some absent. The sample shows tens of thousands of clones, more than 75% of them seen only once. The sequencing input was PBMCs. The V and J genes are TRBV30 and TRBJ1-5; 8 bases line up with TRBD1. This TCR derives from a woman aged 45-60 years with head and neck cancer. The CDR3 DNA is TGTGCCTGGAATTCACAGGGGGGCAATCAGCCCCAGCATTTT. The encoded protein is CAWNSQGGNQPQHF. The complete variable domain, with remaining parts taken from reference TRBV30 and TRBJ1-5, reads SQTIHQWPATLVQPVGSPLSLECTVEGTSNPNLYWYRQAAGRGLQLLFYSVGIGQISSEVPQNLSASRPQDRQFILSSKKLLLSDSGFYLCAWNSQGGNQPQHFGDGTRLSIL.